The 26 T cell receptor beta chains below come from one sample, sequenced in a study of spatial heterogeneity in lung cancer (dated by TCRdb to between 2018 and 2021). Taken with the paper, the label for time point translates to: sample taken at primary tumor resection. Their antigens remain unidentified. Library method: 5' RACE. This sample was sequenced with a NextSeq 500. The raw public reads went through TCRdb reprocessing: fastp at Q25, MiXCR clone calling, in-frame beta chains kept. For every CDR3 protein sequence, its rows merge into one entry that carries the most common genes and DNA. The sample table lists under 14,000 distinct CDR3 sequences, 7.9% of them with a count of one. Of the sample, 22% falls within the top ten clones. Overall results and qualifications from the work: The tumor nonsynonymous mutation count correlated with the number of expanded intratumoral alpha and beta TCRs.

The sequencing here drew on lung tumor tissue, taken at surgery. Receptors originate from a female donor with early-stage non-small cell lung cancer.

In this sample, this clonotype turned up many times. The chain recombines TRBV6-4 with TRBJ1-6; D unresolved. Germline loops: CDR1 MRHNA, CDR2 SNTAGT. The CDR3 has 14 residues. The V end was cut by 8 bases, the J end by 14 bases, with 22 bases between. CDR3: CASSQDGLFRSLHF. CDR3 nucleotides: TGTGCCAGCTCGCAGGACGGACTTTTCAGGTCCCTCCACTTT.

This clonotype was found many times. V gene TRBV10-3 combines with J gene TRBJ1-2; 7 nucleotides align to TRBD1. Germline-derived CDR1 and CDR2 are ENHRY and SYGVKD. CDR3 length: 14 residues. With 6 bases clipped from V and 8 bases from J, the junction kept 12 bases outside the gene matches. Here the CDR3 DNA reads TGTGCCATCAGCACAGGGGCCTTTGCGGGGGGCTACACCTTC. It encodes CAISTGAFAGGYTF.

By frequency in the sample, this clonotype is medium-sized. The chain couples TRBV7-9 to TRBJ1-4; TRBD1 agrees at 7 bases. V dropped 10 bases and J dropped 8; count of bases not matched to a gene: 10. Germline loops: CDR1 SEHNR, CDR2 FQNEAQ (reference sequence). The CDR3 runs 13 residues. The CDR3 here is CAITDRVREKLFF. CDR3 coding DNA: TGTGCCATCACCGACAGGGTACGGGAAAAACTGTTTTTT.

There are many counts of this clonotype. The chain has TRBV7-2 and TRBJ2-3, with D uncertain. The CDR3 extends over 15 amino acids. The germline V gene has CDR1 SGHTA and CDR2 FQGNSA. The V gene lost 2 bases and the J gene lost 0 bases, with 9 bases spanning the gap. The CDR3 reads CASSLRWSSTDTQYF. Here the CDR3 DNA reads TGTGCCAGCAGCTTAAGATGGTCTAGCACAGATACGCAGTATTTT.

This clonotype was counted ten times or more. This rearrangement joins TRBV5-4 to TRBJ2-7; 8 bases agree with TRBD2. CDR3 size: 15 residues. After removal of 0 bases from V and 7 bases from J, the junction contained 9 bases not matched to a gene. CDR1 and CDR2 from the germline V gene are SGHNT and YYREEE (reference sequence). CDR3 in DNA: TGTGCCAGCAGCTTGGATCCGGGGGGGCTGAGGGAGCAGTACTTC. Residues: CASSLDPGGLREQYF.

This clonotype is labeled medium-sized. The J gene is TRBJ1-2, the V gene TRBV2, with D possibly being TRBD1 (5 bases). This CDR3 comprises 13 residues. CDR1 is SNHLY and CDR2 is FYNNEI in the germline V gene. V dropped 7 bases and J dropped 7 bases, with 16 bases sitting between them. CDR3 in amino acids: CASILTRESGYTF. The CDR3, as DNA: TGTGCCAGCATACTTACCAGGGAGTCTGGCTACACCTTC.

Within the sample, this clonotype is medium-sized (0.01 to 0.1%). V and J are TRBV6-2 or TRBV6-3 and TRBJ2-1, with TRBD2 matching 8 bases. Germline CDR1 and CDR2: MNHEY and SVGEGT. This CDR3 is 14 amino acids long. V was clipped by 8 bases and J by 7 bases; unmatched bases: 10. The CDR3 protein is CASVWPGGPNEQFF. In DNA form, the CDR3 reads TGTGCCAGCGTCTGGCCGGGGGGGCCGAATGAGCAGTTCTTC.

Relative to its sample, this clonotype is medium-sized (0.01 to 0.1%). This chain joins TRBV6-1 and TRBJ1-4, with 7 nucleotides matching TRBD1. CDR1 is MNHNS and CDR2 is SASEGT in the germline V gene. With V trimmed by 4 bases and J by 13 bases, 15 bases remained unmatched. CDR3 length: 15 amino acids. This CDR3 reads CASSAPDRRLLGLFF. DNA of the CDR3: TGTGCCAGCAGTGCCCCGGACAGGCGGTTACTCGGACTGTTTTTT.

This clonotype counts as medium-sized. The rearrangement joins TRBV7-2 to TRBJ1-5; D may be TRBD1 (5 bases). The CDR3 totals 16 residues. Germline loops: CDR1 SGHTA, CDR2 FQGNSA. V gave up 6 bases and J gave up 2 bases, with 17 bases separating them. The CDR3 DNA is TGTGCCAGCAGTCTTAGCGGGACGGTGGGCAATCAGCCCCAGCATTTT. It translates to CASSLSGTVGNQPQHF.

This clonotype was observed a handful of times. The CDR3 loop reads CASRLRGGASGYTF. The CDR3 coding sequence is TGTGCCAGCAGGCTCCGAGGGGGAGCCTCGGGCTACACCTTC. The V and J genes are TRBV2 and TRBJ1-2; perhaps TRBD1 as D (6 bases). Deletions cut 6 bases from V and 8 bases from J, with 19 bases between. CDR1 and CDR2 (germline): SNHLY, FYNNEI. The length of the CDR3 is 14 residues.

This clonotype is categorized as medium-sized. The gene calls are TRBV27 and TRBJ1-6; tentative D call: TRBD1 (5 bases). Germline-derived CDR1 and CDR2 are MNHEY and SMNVEV (reference sequence). The CDR3 is 16 amino acids. The V end was cut by 5 bases, the J end by 9 bases, with 20 bases between. The CDR3 reads CASSPQAGRVRSPLHF. CDR3 nucleotide sequence: TGTGCCAGCAGTCCTCAAGCTGGCAGGGTTCGTTCACCCCTCCACTTT.

By proportion, this clonotype is medium-sized. The chain couples TRBV7-2 to TRBJ1-1, with TRBD1 matching 7 bases. J lost 4 bases, V lost 1 base, and 3 bases had no gene match. CDR1 is SGHTA, CDR2 FQGNSA, per germline. This CDR3 has 14 amino acids. CDR3 region: CASSLDNRGTEAFF. CDR3 bases: TGTGCCAGCAGCTTAGATAACAGGGGCACTGAAGCTTTCTTT.

This clonotype was detected ten times or more. This chain connects TRBV19 to TRBJ2-2; D ambiguous. Germline V gene data show CDR1 as LNHDA and CDR2 as SQIVND (reference sequence). Deletions cut 3 bases from V and 4 bases from J, with 12 bases between. The CDR3 runs to 15 residues. The CDR3 spells CASSMGLPSTGELFF. The CDR3 DNA sequence: TGTGCCAGTAGTATGGGTCTACCCAGCACCGGGGAGCTGTTTTTT.

There are many counts of this clonotype. The chain carries TRBV5-8 and TRBJ2-7, with 12 bases that match TRBD1. Germline V gives CDR1 SGHTS, CDR2 YDEGEE. The CDR3 sequence is 16 residues long. Trimming at V came to 0 bases and at J to 5 bases, leaving 6 bases not matched to a gene. CDR3 sequence: CASSLGSGTGGNEQYF. CDR3 nucleotides: TGTGCCAGCAGCTTGGGGTCGGGGACAGGGGGCAACGAGCAGTACTTC.

At least ten counts were recorded for this clonotype. The gene calls are TRBV5-1 and TRBJ2-7; TRBD1 matches 7 bases. CDR3 size: 13 residues. With 3 bases clipped from V and 5 bases from J, the junction kept 5 bases outside the gene matches. Per the germline V gene, CDR1 is SGHRS and CDR2 is YFSETQ. The CDR3 is CASSSHRGHEQYF. For the CDR3, the DNA is TGCGCCAGCAGCTCCCATAGGGGGCACGAGCAGTACTTC.

This clonotype was observed at least ten times. The chain uses TRBV12-5 and TRBJ1-4, with 7 bases lining up with TRBD1. Germline CDR1 reads LGHNT; CDR2 reads FRNRAP. The CDR3 is 16 residues long. V trimming: 0 bases; J trimming: 8 bases; junction bases outside the gene matches: 9. The CDR3 DNA reads as TGTGCTAGTGGTTTGGTACTTAGGCAGGGGGGGGAAAAACTGTTTTTT. As protein: CASGLVLRQGGEKLFF. Together with reference TRBV12-5 and TRBJ1-4, the CDR3 gives the full variable domain: DARVTQTPRHKVTEMGQEVTMRCQPILGHNTVFWYRQTMMQGLELLAYFRNRAPLDDSGMPKDRFSAEMPDATLATLKIQPSEPRDSAVYFCASGLVLRQGGEKLFFGSGTQLSVL.

There are many counts of this clonotype. This sequence joins TRBV5-4 and TRBJ1-1; D is unclear. The CDR3 length is 13 residues. V shed 1 base and J shed 0 bases, with 4 bases lying between them. Germline lookup yields CDR1 SGHNT and CDR2 YYREEE (reference sequence). For the CDR3, the DNA is TGTGCCAGCAGCTTGACGGTGAACACTGAAGCTTTCTTT. Protein: CASSLTVNTEAFF. Variable domain in full (rest from reference TRBV5-4 and TRBJ1-1): ETGVTQSPTHLIKTRGQQVTLRCSSQSGHNTVSWYQQALGQGPQFIFQYYREEENGRGNFPPRFSGLQFPNYSSELNVNALELDDSALYLCASSLTVNTEAFFGQGTRLTVV.

The sample holds many counts of this clonotype. The chain employs TRBV5-1 and TRBJ2-3; 13 nucleotides match TRBD2. CDR3 size: 20 residues. Germline CDR1 SGHRS, CDR2 YFSETQ. With 1 base clipped from V and 2 bases from J, the junction kept 13 bases outside the gene matches. The chain's CDR3 is CASSLRSTSGGPHVTDTQYF. CDR3 bases: TGCGCCAGCAGCTTGCGGTCGACTAGCGGGGGGCCCCACGTCACAGATACGCAGTATTTT.

The sample holds many counts of this clonotype. The rearrangement joins TRBV12-3 or TRBV12-4 to TRBJ1-1, with D possibly being TRBD1 (5 bases). Trimming took 6 bases from V and 7 from J, leaving 15 bases between them. CDR3 length: 13 residues. CDR3 nucleotide sequence: TGTGCCAGCAGGACCGCAGGGCACGGTGAAGCTTTCTTT. Its translation: CASRTAGHGEAFF.

By proportion, this clonotype is medium-sized. Compared with germline, one end of the junction differs, possibly owing to a read error. The chain links TRBV10-3 to TRBJ2-1; 13 nucleotides line up with TRBD2. There are 14 residues in the CDR3. Germline V gene lookup returns CDR1 ENHRY and CDR2 SYGVKD. CDR3 coding DNA: TGTGCCATCAGTGACCAGACTAGCGGGGGGCCCCCAGTCTTC. Amino acid sequence: CAISDQTSGGPPVF.

Sample share makes this clonotype medium-sized. This rearrangement joins TRBV28 to TRBJ1-1, with no clear D. V gave up 4 bases and J gave up 7 bases, with 19 bases separating them. Germline loops: CDR1 MDHEN, CDR2 SYDVKM. The CDR3 is made up of 15 amino acids. CDR3 loop: CASSSPGASNLEAFF. CDR3 in DNA: TGTGCCAGCAGTTCCCCGGGAGCAAGCAATCTTGAAGCTTTCTTT.

This clonotype was seen at least ten times. J is TRBJ2-7 and V is TRBV5-5, with 10 bases lining up with TRBD2. CDR3 size: 14 residues. J gave up 5 bases and V 1 base, and 3 bases lay outside the gene matches. Germline CDR1 is SGHKS and CDR2 is YYEKEE (reference sequence). The CDR3 loop reads CASSLSGGANEQYF. The CDR3 DNA sequence: TGTGCCAGCAGCTTGAGCGGGGGGGCAAACGAGCAGTACTTC. Full variable domain (rest looked up from reference TRBV5-5 and TRBJ2-7): DAGVTQSPTHLIKTRGQQVTLRCSPISGHKSVSWYQQVLGQGPQFIFQYYEKEERGRGNFPDRFSARQFPNYSSELNVNALLLGDSALYLCASSLSGGANEQYFGPGTRLTVT.

This clonotype was detected many times. The chain joins TRBV6-5 to TRBJ1-1; TRBD1 matches 9 bases. Per the germline V gene, CDR1 is MNHEY and CDR2 is SVGAGI. V gave up 6 bases and J gave up 7 bases; unmatched junction bases: 6. The CDR3 contains 13 residues. DNA for the CDR3: TGTGCCAGCAGCCCCAGACAGGGGGGTGAAGCTTTCTTT. The encoded protein is CASSPRQGGEAFF.

This clonotype appeared many times. The J gene is TRBJ2-5, the V gene TRBV3-1, with D possibly TRBD2 on 6 matching bases. CDR1 and CDR2 (germline): LGHDT, YNNKEL (reference sequence). The CDR3 spans 13 residues. Trimming shortened V by 1 base and J by 5 bases, and 8 bases separated the two germline ends. Written as DNA, the CDR3 is TGTGCCAGCAGCCAAGGGGGGGTCGAGACCCAGTACTTC. Protein: CASSQGGVETQYF.

This clonotype was seen many times. J is TRBJ2-1 and V is TRBV5-1; 11 bases map to TRBD2. Looked up from germline, CDR1 is SGHRS and CDR2 is YFSETQ. With 4 bases clipped from V and 9 bases from J, the junction kept 9 bases outside the gene matches. The CDR3 runs 15 residues. The CDR3 is CASSPYSGTSGEQFF. Here the CDR3 DNA reads TGCGCCAGCAGCCCGTACTCCGGGACTAGCGGTGAGCAGTTCTTC.

In its sample, this clonotype ranks as medium-sized (0.01 to 0.1%). The rearrangement uses TRBV29-1 and TRBJ2-7; 10 nucleotides match TRBD1. Germline CDR1 and CDR2: SQVTM and ANQGSEA. V shed 5 bases and J 2 bases; nucleotides not matched to a gene: 6. The CDR3 covers 14 residues. The CDR3, as DNA: TGCAGCGTTAACGGACAGGGGGTTACCTACGAGCAGTACTTC. Protein product: CSVNGQGVTYEQYF.